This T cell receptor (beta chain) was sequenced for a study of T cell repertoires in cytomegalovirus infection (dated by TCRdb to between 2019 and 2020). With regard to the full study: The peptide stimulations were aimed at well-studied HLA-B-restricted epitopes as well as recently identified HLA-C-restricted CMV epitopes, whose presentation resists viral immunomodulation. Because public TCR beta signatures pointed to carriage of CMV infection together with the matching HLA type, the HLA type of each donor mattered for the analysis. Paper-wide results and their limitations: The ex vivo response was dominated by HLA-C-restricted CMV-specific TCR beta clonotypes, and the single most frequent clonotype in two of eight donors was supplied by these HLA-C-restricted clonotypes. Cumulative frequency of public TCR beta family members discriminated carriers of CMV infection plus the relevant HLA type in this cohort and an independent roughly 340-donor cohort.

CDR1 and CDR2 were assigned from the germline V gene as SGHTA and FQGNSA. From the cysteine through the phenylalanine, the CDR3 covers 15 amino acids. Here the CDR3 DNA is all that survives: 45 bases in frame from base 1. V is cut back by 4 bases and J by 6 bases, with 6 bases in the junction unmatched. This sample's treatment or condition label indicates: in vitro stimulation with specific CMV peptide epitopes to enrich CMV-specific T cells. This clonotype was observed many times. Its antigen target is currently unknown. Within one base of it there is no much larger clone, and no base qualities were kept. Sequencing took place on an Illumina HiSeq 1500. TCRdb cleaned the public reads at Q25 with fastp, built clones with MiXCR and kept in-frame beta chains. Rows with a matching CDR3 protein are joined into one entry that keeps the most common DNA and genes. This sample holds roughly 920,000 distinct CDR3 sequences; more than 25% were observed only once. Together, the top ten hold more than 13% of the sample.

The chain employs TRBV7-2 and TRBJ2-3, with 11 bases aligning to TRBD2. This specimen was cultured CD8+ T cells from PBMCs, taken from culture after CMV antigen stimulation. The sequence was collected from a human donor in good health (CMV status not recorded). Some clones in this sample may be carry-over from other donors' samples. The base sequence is TGTGCCAGCAGCTCTGGGACTAGCGGCGCCGATACGCAGTATTTT. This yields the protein CASSSGTSGADTQYF.